These 10 T cell receptor beta chains were sequenced from one sample in a study of CD8 T cell repertoires and HIV-1 epitope variants. Measured with immunoSEQ multiplex PCR; TCRdb has only the in-frame clones, and not every one. The sample yields a few thousand clones, roughly 68% seen once. For these receptors, no antigen is known. Sequenced material: cultured CD8+ T cells derived from PBMCs. These receptors were taken from a male donor with HIV.

J is TRBJ2-2 and V is TRBV5-4; TRBD2 agrees at 12 bases. The V segment lost 4 bases and the J segment 7 bases; nucleotides outside the gene matches: 8. This CDR3 has 16 residues. The germline V gene encodes CDR1 SGHNT and CDR2 YYREEE (reference sequence). The CDR3 loop reads CASSPGTSGPIGELFF. DNA of the CDR3: TGTGCCAGCAGCCCCGGGACTAGCGGGCCTATCGGGGAGCTGTTTTTT.

The chain is built from TRBV19 and TRBJ2-7; 12 nucleotides agree with TRBD2. The CDR3 spans 17 residues. V lost 6 bases, J lost 2 bases, and 11 bases stayed unmatched. CDR1 and CDR2 (germline): LNHDA, SQIVND (reference sequence). The CDR3 reads CASSSLQTSGRTYEQYF. DNA of the CDR3: TGTGCCAGTAGCAGTCTGCAGACTAGCGGGAGAACCTACGAGCAGTACTTC.

This chain connects TRBV7-8 to TRBJ2-1, with TRBD2 as a possible D gene (7 bases). Germline assignment: CDR1 SGHVS and CDR2 FQNEAQ. This CDR3 is 15 amino acids long. The V end was cut by 5 bases, the J end by 9 bases, with 20 bases between. CDR3 bases: TGTGCCAGCAGCGACGCCGGGGAGGGGGTGAGTGAGCAGTTCTTC. As protein: CASSDAGEGVSEQFF.

This sequence joins TRBV29-1 and TRBJ2-7, with D unclear. CDR1 and CDR2 from the germline V gene are SQVTM and ANQGSEA. The CDR3 sequence is 10 residues long. V was clipped by 4 bases and J by 5 bases, with 6 bases between them. The CDR3 bases are TGCAGCGTTGTGACCGACGAGCAGTACTTC. It is translated as CSVVTDEQYF.

The genes are TRBV10-2 and TRBJ2-2, with TRBD2 matching over 16 bases. V gave up 6 bases and J gave up 9 bases; unmatched junction bases: 7. Germline CDR1 is WSHSY and CDR2 is SAAADI. This CDR3 region has 16 residues. CDR3 in amino acids: CASRGLAGGIGWELFF. DNA for the CDR3: TGCGCCAGCAGGGGACTAGCGGGAGGGATCGGATGGGAGCTGTTTTTT.

This rearrangement joins TRBV7-8 to TRBJ2-3; a weak D match, TRBD1 (6 bases). Deletions cut 0 bases from V and 3 bases from J, with 13 bases between. This CDR3 spans 16 amino acids. The germline gives CDR1 SGHVS, CDR2 FQNEAQ. CDR3 protein: CASSLAPRGGTDTQYF. The CDR3 coding sequence is TGTGCCAGCAGCTTAGCTCCCAGGGGTGGAACAGATACGCAGTATTTT.

This clone was detected only once. The V and J genes are TRBV19 and TRBJ2-2; a possible D gene is TRBD2 (6 bases). Looked up from germline, CDR1 is LNHDA and CDR2 is SQIVND (reference sequence). V was pared by 10 bases and J by 7 bases, with 22 bases between. This CDR3 region has 15 residues. The CDR3 bases are TGTGCCACCACGGAAGCCGGGGGATATAGCGGGGAGCTGTTTTTT. Encoded protein: CATTEAGGYSGELFF.

V is TRBV5-6 and J is TRBJ1-1; D ambiguous. Trimming pared 1 base from V and 1 base from J, leaving 5 bases between. Germline loops: CDR1 SGHDT, CDR2 YYEEEE. This CDR3 region has 13 residues. Here the CDR3 DNA reads TGTGCCAGCAGCTTGACCGGGAACACTGAAGCTTTCTTT. As protein: CASSLTGNTEAFF.

The chain has TRBV9 and TRBJ1-1, with 9 bases matching TRBD1. Germline values: CDR1 SGDLS, CDR2 YYNGEE. This CDR3 has 14 residues. V shed 4 bases, J shed 2 bases, and the junction held 3 bases outside the gene matches. The DNA for the CDR3 is TGTGCCAGCAGCTTGACAGGGGGAAACACTGAAGCTTTCTTT. This sequence encodes CASSLTGGNTEAFF.

This CDR3 is CASSLGGQGGETQYF. The CDR3 DNA reads as TGTGCCAGCAGTTTAGGAGGGCAGGGCGGAGAGACCCAGTACTTC. The chain links TRBV27 to TRBJ2-5, with D possibly matching TRBD2 (6 bases). Germline V gene lookup returns CDR1 MNHEY and CDR2 SMNVEV (reference sequence). The V gene lost 2 bases and the J gene lost 4 bases, with 14 bases spanning the gap. This CDR3 comprises 15 residues.